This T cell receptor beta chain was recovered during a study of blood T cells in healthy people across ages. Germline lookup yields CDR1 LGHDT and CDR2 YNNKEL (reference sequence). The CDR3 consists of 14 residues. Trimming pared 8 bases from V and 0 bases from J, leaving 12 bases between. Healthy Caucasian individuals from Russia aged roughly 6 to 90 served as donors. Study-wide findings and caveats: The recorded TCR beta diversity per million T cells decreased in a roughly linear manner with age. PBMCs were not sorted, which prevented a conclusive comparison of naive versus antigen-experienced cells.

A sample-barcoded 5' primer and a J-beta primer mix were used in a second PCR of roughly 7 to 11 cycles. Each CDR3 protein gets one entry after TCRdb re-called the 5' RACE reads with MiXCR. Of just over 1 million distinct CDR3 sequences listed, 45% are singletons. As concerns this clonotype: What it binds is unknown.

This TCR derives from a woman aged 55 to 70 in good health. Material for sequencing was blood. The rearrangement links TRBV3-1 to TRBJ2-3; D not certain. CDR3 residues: CASVGSLSTDTQYF. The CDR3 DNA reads TGTGCCAGCGTGGGGTCACTCAGCACAGATACGCAGTATTTT.